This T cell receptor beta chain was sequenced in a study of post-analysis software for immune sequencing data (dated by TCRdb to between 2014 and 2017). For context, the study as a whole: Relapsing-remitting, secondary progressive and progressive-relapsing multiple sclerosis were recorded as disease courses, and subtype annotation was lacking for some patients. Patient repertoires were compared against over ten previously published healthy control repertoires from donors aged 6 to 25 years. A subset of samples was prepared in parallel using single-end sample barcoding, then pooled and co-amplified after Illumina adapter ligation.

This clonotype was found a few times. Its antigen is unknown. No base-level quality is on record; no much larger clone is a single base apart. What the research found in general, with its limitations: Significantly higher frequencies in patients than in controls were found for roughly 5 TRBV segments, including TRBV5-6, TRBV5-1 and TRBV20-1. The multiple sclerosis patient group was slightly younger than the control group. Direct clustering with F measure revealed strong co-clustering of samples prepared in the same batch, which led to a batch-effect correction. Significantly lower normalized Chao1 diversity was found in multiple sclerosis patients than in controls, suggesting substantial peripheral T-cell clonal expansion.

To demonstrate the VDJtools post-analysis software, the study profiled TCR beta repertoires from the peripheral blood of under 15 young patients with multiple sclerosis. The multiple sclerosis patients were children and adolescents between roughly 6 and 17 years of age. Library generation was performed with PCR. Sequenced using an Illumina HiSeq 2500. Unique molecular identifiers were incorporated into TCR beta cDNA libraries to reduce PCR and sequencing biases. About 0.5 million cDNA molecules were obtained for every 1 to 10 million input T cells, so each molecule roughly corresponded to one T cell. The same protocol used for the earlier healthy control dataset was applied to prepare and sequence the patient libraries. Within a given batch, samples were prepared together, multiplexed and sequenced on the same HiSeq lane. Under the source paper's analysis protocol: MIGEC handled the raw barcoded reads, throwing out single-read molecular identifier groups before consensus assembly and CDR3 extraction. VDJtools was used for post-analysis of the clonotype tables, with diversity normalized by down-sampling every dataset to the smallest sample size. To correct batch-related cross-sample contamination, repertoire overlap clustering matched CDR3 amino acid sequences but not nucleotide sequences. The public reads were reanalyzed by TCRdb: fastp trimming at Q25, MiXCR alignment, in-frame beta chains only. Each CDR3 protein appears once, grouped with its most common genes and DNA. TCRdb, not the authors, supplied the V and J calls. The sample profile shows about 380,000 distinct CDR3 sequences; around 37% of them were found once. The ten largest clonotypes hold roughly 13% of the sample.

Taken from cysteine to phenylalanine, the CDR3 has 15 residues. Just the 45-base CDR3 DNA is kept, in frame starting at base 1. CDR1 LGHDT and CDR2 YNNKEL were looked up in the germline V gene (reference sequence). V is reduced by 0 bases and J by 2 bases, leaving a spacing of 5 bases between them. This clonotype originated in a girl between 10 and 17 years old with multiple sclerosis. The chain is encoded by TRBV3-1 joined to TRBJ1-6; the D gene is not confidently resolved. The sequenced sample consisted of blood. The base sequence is TGTGCCAGCAGCCAAGAGAGTACCTATAATTCACCCCTCCACTTT. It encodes CASSQESTYNSPLHF.